One sample yielded the 5 T cell receptor beta chains listed below, sequenced in a study of high-grade serous ovarian cancer treatment subgroups (dated by TCRdb to about 2021). Tumor samples were obtained before definitive surgery or chemotherapy. Library preparation used the immunoSEQ multiplex PCR assay. TCRdb retrieved this table from immuneACCESS and kept in-frame rearrangements only. Not all clones are present; in checked studies, unresolved V genes account for under half, and no reason is known for the remainder. The sample table contains approximately 5,000 clones; only one count was recorded for just over 70% of them. Together, the top ten hold roughly 8% of the sample. Material: tumor tissue. These receptors were taken from a human donor with high-grade serous ovarian cancer.

The chain has TRBV5-4 and TRBJ2-6; D is unresolved. From germline, CDR1 is SGHNT and CDR2 YYREEE (reference sequence). CDR3 size: 18 residues. The germline V and J ends were trimmed by 6 bases and 0 bases, with 19 bases remaining between them. DNA of the CDR3: TGTGCCAGCACTCTCGCCCCGAGACTGGGCTCTGGGGCCAACGTCCTGACTTTC. Translated, it gives CASTLAPRLGSGANVLTF.

This clone was recorded only once. V gene TRBV5-1 combines with J gene TRBJ2-7, with D maybe TRBD2 (7 bases). The CDR3 consists of 14 residues. The V end was cut by 2 bases, the J end by 3 bases, with 12 bases between. From germline, CDR1 is SGHRS and CDR2 YFSETQ. Here the CDR3 DNA reads TGCGCCAGCAGCTTAAACGGGGGGCACTACGAGCAGTACTTC. Protein: CASSLNGGHYEQYF. Full variable domain (remainder filled in from reference TRBV5-1 and TRBJ2-7): KAGVTQTPRYLIKTRGQQVTLSCSPISGHRSVSWYQQTPGQGLQFLFEYFSETQRNKGNFPGRFSGRQFSNSRSEMNVSTLELGDSALYLCASSLNGGHYEQYFGPGTRLTVT.

V usage is TRBV6-5 and J usage is TRBJ1-1; no definite D call. The CDR3 spans 13 residues. The V and J ends lost 11 bases and 1 base respectively, with 14 bases between them. CDR1 and CDR2 (germline): MNHEY, SVGAGI. Here the CDR3 reads CAPQLGRNTEAFF. The CDR3 DNA reads as TGTGCCCCTCAACTAGGGAGGAACACTGAAGCTTTCTTT.

This chain joins TRBV2 and TRBJ2-5; possibly TRBD2 for D (7 bases). The V end was cut by 6 bases, the J end by 7 bases, with 18 bases between. Germline lookup yields CDR1 SNHLY and CDR2 FYNNEI. This CDR3 contains 14 residues. CDR3 nucleotides: TGTGCCAGCAGGGTAGGCGGGGGCCAGGGGACCCAGTACTTC. Protein sequence: CASRVGGGQGTQYF.

The J gene is TRBJ1-2, the V gene TRBV27; D is ambiguous. Germline V gives CDR1 MNHEY, CDR2 SMNVEV (reference sequence). This CDR3 contains 13 residues. Trimming shortened V by 3 bases and J by 9 bases, and 14 bases separated the two germline ends. CDR3 amino acids: CASSFRTRERYTF. For the CDR3, the DNA is TGTGCCAGCAGTTTCAGGACGCGTGAACGCTACACCTTC.